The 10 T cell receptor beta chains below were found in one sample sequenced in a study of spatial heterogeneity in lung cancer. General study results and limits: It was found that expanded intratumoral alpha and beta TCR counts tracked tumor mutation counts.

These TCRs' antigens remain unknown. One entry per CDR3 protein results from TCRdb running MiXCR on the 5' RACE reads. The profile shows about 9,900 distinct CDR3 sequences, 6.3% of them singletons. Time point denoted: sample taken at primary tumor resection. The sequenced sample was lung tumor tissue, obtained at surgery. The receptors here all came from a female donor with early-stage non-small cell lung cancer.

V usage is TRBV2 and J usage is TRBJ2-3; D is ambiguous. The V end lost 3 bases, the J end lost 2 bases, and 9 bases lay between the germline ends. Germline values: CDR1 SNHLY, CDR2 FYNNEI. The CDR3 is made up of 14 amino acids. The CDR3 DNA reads TGTGCCAGCAGTGACGTACTCTTCACAGATACGCAGTATTTT. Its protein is CASSDVLFTDTQYF.

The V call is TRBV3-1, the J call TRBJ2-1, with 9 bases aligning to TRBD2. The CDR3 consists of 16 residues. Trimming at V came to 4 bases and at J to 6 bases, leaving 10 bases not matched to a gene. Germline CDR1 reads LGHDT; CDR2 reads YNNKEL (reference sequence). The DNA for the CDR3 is TGTGCCAGCAGCCCCACATGGGCTAGCGGGGTCAATGAGCAGTTCTTC. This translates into CASSPTWASGVNEQFF.

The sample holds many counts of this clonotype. The CDR3 DNA is TGTGCCAGCAGTCCTTATTCTCGACGGATGAACACTGAAGCTTTCTTT. It encodes CASSPYSRRMNTEAFF. The rearrangement links TRBV6-5 to TRBJ1-1, with D unresolved. Trimming took 5 bases from V and 0 from J, leaving 16 bases between them. The CDR3 is 16 amino acids. Per the germline V gene, CDR1 is MNHEY and CDR2 is SVGAGI.

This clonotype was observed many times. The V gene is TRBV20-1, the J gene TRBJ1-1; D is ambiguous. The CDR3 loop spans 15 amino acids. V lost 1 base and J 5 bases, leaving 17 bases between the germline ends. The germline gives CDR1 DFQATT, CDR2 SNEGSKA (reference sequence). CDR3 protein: CSARAVAGVGTEAFF. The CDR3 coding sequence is TGCAGTGCTAGAGCCGTGGCAGGAGTGGGAACTGAAGCTTTCTTT.

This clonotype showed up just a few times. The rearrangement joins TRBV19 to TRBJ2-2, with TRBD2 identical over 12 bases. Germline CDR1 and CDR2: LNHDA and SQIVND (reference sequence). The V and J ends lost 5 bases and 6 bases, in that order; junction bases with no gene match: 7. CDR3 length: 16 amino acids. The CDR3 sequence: CASSVDRTSGAGELFF. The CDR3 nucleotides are TGTGCCAGTAGTGTCGATAGGACTAGCGGGGCCGGGGAGCTGTTTTTT.

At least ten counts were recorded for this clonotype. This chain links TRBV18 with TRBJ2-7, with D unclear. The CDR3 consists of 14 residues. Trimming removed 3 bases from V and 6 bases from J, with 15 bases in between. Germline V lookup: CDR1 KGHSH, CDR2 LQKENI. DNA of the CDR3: TGTGCCAGCTCACCGGGTTTAGATTTGAGCGAGCAGTACGTC. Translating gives CASSPGLDLSEQYV.

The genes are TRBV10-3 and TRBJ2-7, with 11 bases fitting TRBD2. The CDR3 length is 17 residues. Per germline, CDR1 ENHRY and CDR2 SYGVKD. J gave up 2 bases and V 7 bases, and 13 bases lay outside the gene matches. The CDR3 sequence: CAIKAASGRISAYEQYF. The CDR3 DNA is TGTGCCATCAAGGCGGCTAGCGGGAGGATAAGCGCCTACGAGCAGTACTTC.

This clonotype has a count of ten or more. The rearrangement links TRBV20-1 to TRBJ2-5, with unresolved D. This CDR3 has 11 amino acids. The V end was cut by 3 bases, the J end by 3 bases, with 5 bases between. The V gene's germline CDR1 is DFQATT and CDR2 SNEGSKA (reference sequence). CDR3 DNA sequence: TGCAGTGCTAGTGCGGAAGAGACCCAGTACTTC. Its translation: CSASAEETQYF.

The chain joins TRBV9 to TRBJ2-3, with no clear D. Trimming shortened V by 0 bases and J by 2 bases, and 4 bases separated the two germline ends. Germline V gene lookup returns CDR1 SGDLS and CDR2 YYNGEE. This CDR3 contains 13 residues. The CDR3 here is CASSVVLTDTQYF. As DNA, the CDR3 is TGTGCCAGCAGCGTAGTCCTCACAGATACGCAGTATTTT.

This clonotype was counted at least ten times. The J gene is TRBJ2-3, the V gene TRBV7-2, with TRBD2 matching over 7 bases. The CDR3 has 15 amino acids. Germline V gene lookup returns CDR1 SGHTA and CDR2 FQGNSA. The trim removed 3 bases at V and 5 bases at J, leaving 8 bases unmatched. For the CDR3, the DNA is TGTGCCAGCAGCTTTGGGGGAGGGCCGGTAGATACGCAGTATTTT. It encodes CASSFGGGPVDTQYF.